This T cell receptor (beta chain) was captured in a study of regulatory T cells in long-lasting Graves disease. Overall study results and limits: The study found TRBV28, TRBJ1-2 and TRBJ2-5 favored in persistent disease.

This clonotype turned up a few times. No antigen is known for it. V gave up 4 bases and J gave up 0 bases, with 6 bases separating them. This CDR3 has 13 amino acids. CDR1 and CDR2 from the germline V gene are LNHDA and SQIVND (reference sequence). Assembly of TCR beta libraries relied on iRepertoire HTBI primers together with Arm-PCR of CDR3 regions. MiXCR, run by TCRdb on the multiplex PCR reads, gives a single entry per CDR3 protein. The repertoire holds approximately 560,000 distinct CDR3 sequences, with 15% to 20% as singletons. The time point denotes: newly diagnosed GD, antithyroid drugs for less than 3 months. RNA isolated from PBMCs was used to make the TCR library. In addition, the sample was reused for a study of T cells in Graves' hyperthyroidism and ophthalmopathy. In that study: A first-round RT-PCR of the TCR CDR3 used the HTBI primer set.

The TCR sequence derives from a man younger than 35 with Graves disease. The chain couples TRBV19 to TRBJ2-5; no clear D gene. This material consisted of peripheral blood mononuclear cells (PBMCs), taken at new diagnosis, from a patient treated with antithyroid drugs. DNA of the CDR3: TGTGCCAGTAGTAAACAAAACCAAGAGACCCAGTACTTC. It specifies CASSKQNQETQYF. The full variable domain, in which reference TRBV19 and TRBJ2-5 provide the parts outside the CDR3, is DGGITQSPKYLFRKEGQNVTLSCEQNLNHDAMYWYRQDPGQGLRLIYYSQIVNDFQKGDIAEGYSVSREKKESFPLTVTSAQKNPTAFYLCASSKQNQETQYFGPGTRLLVL.